Listed here are 17 T cell receptor beta chains from one sample, sequenced in a study of response to subunit inactivated influenza vaccine. Each CDR3 protein is one row after TCRdb ran MiXCR on the RT-PCR reads. The data contain about 240,000 distinct CDR3 sequences, 9.5% to 15% of them singletons. The sequencing here drew on non-naive T cells sorted from PBMCs, taken less than 15 days before vaccination. The source of these receptors is a man aged 45-65 years who received an inactivated influenza vaccine.

This clonotype was seen at least ten times. The chain recombines TRBV12-3 or TRBV12-4 with TRBJ2-1, with 8 bases lining up with TRBD1. The CDR3 runs to 13 residues. V trimming: 6 bases; J trimming: 10 bases; junction bases outside the gene matches: 8. The CDR3 DNA is TGTGCCAGCAGCTCCGGGACAGGAGGAGAGCAGTTCTTC. Encoded protein: CASSSGTGGEQFF.

The chain combines TRBV6-2 or TRBV6-3 with TRBJ2-7, with D hard to call. CDR1 MNHEY and CDR2 SVGEGT come from the germline V gene. CDR3 length: 12 amino acids. Between the trimmed V and J ends, which lost 5 bases and 4 bases, there was a span of 9 bases. The DNA of the CDR3 is TGTGCCAGCAGTCCGAACGGGTACGAGCAGTACTTC. Amino acid sequence: CASSPNGYEQYF.

This clonotype was observed many times. CDR3 in amino acids: CASSLESSWLAGNNEQFF. The DNA for the CDR3 is TGTGCCAGCAGCTTAGAATCCTCGTGGCTAGCGGGGAACAATGAGCAGTTCTTC. This rearrangement joins TRBV7-8 to TRBJ2-1; 9 positions match TRBD2. Trimming at V came to 1 base and at J to 5 bases, leaving 12 bases not matched to a gene. Germline V gene lookup returns CDR1 SGHVS and CDR2 FQNEAQ. The CDR3 runs to 18 residues. Full variable domain (missing parts from reference TRBV7-8 and TRBJ2-1): GAGVSQSPRYKVAKRGQDVALRCDPISGHVSLFWYQQALGQGPEFLTYFQNEAQLDKSGLPSDRFFAERPEGSVSTLKIQRTQQEDSAVYLCASSLESSWLAGNNEQFFGPGTRLTVL.

The rearrangement joins TRBV20-1 to TRBJ2-3; D ambiguous. This CDR3 has 14 residues. V shed 5 bases and J shed 2 bases, with 14 bases lying between them. The germline gives CDR1 DFQATT, CDR2 SNEGSKA (reference sequence). CDR3 in amino acids: CSALPQRLTDTQYF. DNA for the CDR3: TGCAGTGCTCTGCCCCAGAGACTCACAGATACGCAGTATTTT.

There are many counts of this clonotype. The chain uses TRBV5-4 and TRBJ1-2, with unresolved D. The length of the CDR3 is 13 residues. The germline CDR1 and CDR2 sequences are SGHNT and YYREEE (reference sequence). V was trimmed by 5 bases and J by 0 bases, leaving 8 bases between them. This chain's CDR3 is CASSSRANYGYTF. CDR3 bases: TGTGCCAGCAGTTCCAGAGCTAACTATGGCTACACCTTC.

The chain couples TRBV9 to TRBJ2-5; 9 nucleotides align to TRBD1. Trimming took 4 bases from V and 5 from J; bases not matched to a gene: 3. This CDR3 has 13 amino acids. Germline lookup yields CDR1 SGDLS and CDR2 YYNGEE. CDR3 sequence reads: CASSTDRGETQYF. In DNA form, the CDR3 reads TGTGCCAGCAGCACAGACAGGGGGGAGACCCAGTACTTC.

This clonotype was counted ten times or more. The rearrangement joins TRBV27 to TRBJ2-7, with 13 bases lining up with TRBD2. This CDR3 contains 17 residues. V was clipped by 6 bases and J by 7 bases; unmatched bases: 15. Per the germline V gene, CDR1 is MNHEY and CDR2 is SMNVEV (reference sequence). The CDR3 DNA is TGTGCCAGCAGCTCCATTGACCCGGGACTAGCGGGATCGGAGCAGTACTTC. This translates into CASSSIDPGLAGSEQYF.

The chain uses TRBV7-9 and TRBJ1-1; no reliable D call. The CDR3 is 16 residues long. Germline CDR1 is SEHNR and CDR2 is FQNEAQ (reference sequence). Trimming stripped 1 base from V and 0 bases from J, with 12 bases between. The CDR3 sequence: CASSLVTFRLNTEAFF. As DNA, the CDR3 is TGTGCCAGCAGCTTAGTGACGTTCCGATTGAACACTGAAGCTTTCTTT.

The genes are TRBV10-3 and TRBJ2-1, with 10 bases lining up with TRBD2. The CDR3 totals 15 residues. The junction had 12 bases not matched to a gene; V was cut back by 9 bases and J by 7 bases. CDR1 and CDR2 (germline): ENHRY, SYGVKD. CDR3 coding DNA: TGTGCCATATCGGTTGGAGCGGGGGGGAGGAATGAGCAGTTCTTC. This gives the protein CAISVGAGGRNEQFF.

This clonotype occurred many times. This chain links TRBV7-9 with TRBJ1-4, with a weak D call TRBD1 (6 bases). CDR3 length: 13 residues. Trimming left V 10 bases short and J 6 bases short, with 15 bases between. From germline, CDR1 is SEHNR and CDR2 FQNEAQ (reference sequence). The CDR3 DNA sequence: TGTGCCACTTTAATCAGGGGAGATGAAAAACTGTTTTTT. Translation: CATLIRGDEKLFF.

The chain recombines TRBV3-1 with TRBJ1-2, with 8 bases aligning to TRBD1. Germline V gives CDR1 LGHDT, CDR2 YNNKEL (reference sequence). With V trimmed by 5 bases and J by 8 bases, 7 bases remained unmatched. This CDR3 has 13 residues. The CDR3 protein is CASSTDRAGGYTF. The CDR3 region has the DNA TGTGCCAGCAGCACGGACAGGGCGGGGGGCTACACCTTC.

This clonotype was counted a few times. The gene calls are TRBV5-8 and TRBJ1-2, with 8 nucleotides matching TRBD1. The V segment lost 4 bases and the J segment 5 bases; nucleotides outside the gene matches: 13. Germline-derived CDR1 and CDR2 are SGHTS and YDEGEE. CDR3 size: 16 residues. The CDR3 protein is CASSRRMGQAPYGYTF. The CDR3 nucleotides read TGTGCCAGCAGCCGTCGAATGGGACAGGCCCCTTATGGCTACACCTTC. The whole variable domain, remainder taken from reference TRBV5-8 and TRBJ1-2, is EAGVTQSPTHLIKTRGQQATLRCSPISGHTSVYWYQQALGLGLQFLLWYDEGEERNRGNFPPRFSGRQFPNYSSELNVNALELEDSALYLCASSRRMGQAPYGYTFGSGTRLTVV.

This clonotype has a count of ten or more. The gene calls are TRBV12-3 or TRBV12-4 and TRBJ1-3; no clear D gene. The CDR3 has 13 residues. Trimming removed 7 bases at V and 2 bases at J, with 9 bases between. The CDR3 DNA follows: TGTGCCAGCAATGATGGGGCTGGAAACACCATATATTTT. Translated, it gives CASNDGAGNTIYF.

This clonotype was detected a few times. The CDR3 loop reads CASSARDSNNEQFF. The CDR3 DNA sequence: TGTGCCAGCAGCGCCCGGGACAGCAACAATGAGCAGTTCTTC. V is TRBV7-2 and J is TRBJ2-1; 7 bases align to TRBD1. Germline V gene lookup returns CDR1 SGHTA and CDR2 FQGNSA. This CDR3 comprises 14 residues. Germline trimming cut 5 bases from V and 5 bases from J; bases unmatched to any gene: 6.

The gene calls are TRBV20-1 and TRBJ1-5, with 7 bases lining up with TRBD1. The CDR3 loop spans 15 amino acids. V shed 6 bases, J shed 1 base, and the junction held 9 bases outside the gene matches. Per germline, CDR1 DFQATT and CDR2 SNEGSKA (reference sequence). The CDR3 sequence is CSAEQGTRSNQPQHF. The DNA for the CDR3 is TGCAGTGCAGAACAGGGGACGCGAAGCAATCAGCCCCAGCATTTT.

Many counts were recorded for this clonotype. The V call is TRBV28, the J call TRBJ2-3, with TRBD2 matching 13 bases. The germline V gene encodes CDR1 MDHEN and CDR2 SYDVKM. The CDR3 runs 13 residues. Germline trimming cut 7 bases from V and 7 bases from J; bases unmatched to any gene: 2. This CDR3 is CASILAGGHTQYF. DNA for the CDR3: TGTGCCAGCATACTAGCGGGAGGGCATACGCAGTATTTT.

This clonotype was picked up a small number of times. V is TRBV2 and J is TRBJ1-6, with D possibly being TRBD1 (6 bases). Per the germline V gene, CDR1 is SNHLY and CDR2 is FYNNEI. Between the trimmed V and J ends, which lost 8 bases and 6 bases, there was a span of 14 bases. CDR3 length: 14 amino acids. This CDR3 is CASLRGTPNSPLHF. Here the CDR3 DNA reads TGTGCCAGCTTACGCGGGACACCTAATTCACCCCTCCACTTT. Full variable domain (missing parts from reference TRBV2 and TRBJ1-6): EPEVTQTPSHQVTQMGQEVILRCVPISNHLYFYWYRQILGQKVEFLVSFYNNEISEKSEIFDDQFSVERPDGSNFTLKIRSTKLEDSAMYFCASLRGTPNSPLHFGNGTRLTVT.